Listed here are 32 T cell receptor beta chains from one sample, sequenced in a study of Graves' ophthalmopathy and Graves' hyperthyroidism. The study amplified TCR beta CDR3 regions using RNA transcripts. Following a first-round RT-PCR that used HTBI primers, a second-round multiplex PCR was carried out. One entry per CDR3 protein, called by TCRdb with MiXCR from the multiplex PCR reads. The sample carries just over 600,000 distinct CDR3 sequences, 22% recorded once. The sample consisted of peripheral blood. The source of these receptors is a woman aged 18-29 years with stable Graves' hyperthyroidism. Some clones in this sample may be carry-over from other donors' samples.

The rearrangement links TRBV12-3 or TRBV12-4 to TRBJ1-3; D ambiguous. The CDR3 runs to 14 residues. Trimming cost V 5 bases and J 2 bases, with 10 bases left between them. The CDR3 nucleotides are TGTGCCAGCAGTCCGCCAATAACTGGAAACACCATATATTTT. As protein: CASSPPITGNTIYF.

This chain joins TRBV3-1 and TRBJ1-6; no clear D gene. The CDR3 is 16 amino acids. V was pared by 2 bases and J by 0 bases, with 8 bases between. Germline CDR1 LGHDT, CDR2 YNNKEL (reference sequence). The CDR3 coding sequence is TGTGCCAGCAGCCAATTGAGGAGCTCCTATAATTCACCCCTCCACTTT. It yields the protein CASSQLRSSYNSPLHF.

This rearrangement joins TRBV28 to TRBJ2-7; TRBD1 agrees at 7 bases. The CDR3 totals 15 residues. The germline V gene has CDR1 MDHEN and CDR2 SYDVKM. V was clipped by 4 bases and J by 2 bases; unmatched bases: 8. The CDR3 region is CASSSRRDRPYEQYF. The CDR3 coding sequence is TGTGCCAGCAGTTCCCGCCGGGACAGACCCTACGAGCAGTACTTC. The complete variable domain, with remaining parts taken from reference TRBV28 and TRBJ2-7, reads DVKVTQSSRYLVKRTGEKVFLECVQDMDHENMFWYRQDPGLGLRLIYFSYDVKMKEKGDIPEGYSVSREKKERFSLILESASTNQTSMYLCASSSRRDRPYEQYFGPGTRLTVT.

This clonotype was observed a few times. The CDR3 sequence is CSATTRDPYEQYF. CDR3 nucleotide sequence: TGCAGTGCAACGACTAGGGACCCCTACGAGCAGTACTTC. V usage is TRBV20-1 and J usage is TRBJ2-7, with D maybe TRBD2 (6 bases). The CDR3 is made up of 13 amino acids. Germline values: CDR1 DFQATT, CDR2 SNEGSKA (reference sequence). Trimming pared 6 bases from V and 2 bases from J, leaving 14 bases between.

This chain joins TRBV6-1 and TRBJ1-5; D uncertain. Germline CDR1 reads MNHNS; CDR2 reads SASEGT. CDR3 length: 13 residues. The DNA for the CDR3 is TGTGCAAGCGGGTCCTTCTCCAATCAGCCCCAGCATTTT. It translates to CASGSFSNQPQHF.

The V and J genes are TRBV6-1 and TRBJ2-2, with 10 bases lining up with TRBD1. The CDR3 runs to 15 residues. The V segment lost 6 bases and the J segment 4 bases; nucleotides outside the gene matches: 5. The germline CDR1 and CDR2 sequences are MNHNS and SASEGT. The CDR3 spells CASSRTGGATGELFF. CDR3 in DNA: TGTGCCAGCAGCCGGACAGGGGGAGCCACCGGGGAGCTGTTTTTT.

At least ten counts were recorded for this clonotype. This chain connects TRBV18 to TRBJ2-5; 8 bases fit TRBD2. The CDR3 totals 14 residues. CDR1 is KGHSH, CDR2 LQKENI, per germline. V shed 8 bases and J 2 bases; nucleotides not matched to a gene: 7. CDR3 in DNA: TGTGCCAGCAGTCGTACTAGCGGACAAGAGACCCAGTACTTC. Protein: CASSRTSGQETQYF.

This clonotype came up a few times. The V gene is TRBV12-3 or TRBV12-4, the J gene TRBJ2-7; either TRBD1 or TRBD2 may supply D (5 bases each). Trimming removed 4 bases at V and 2 bases at J, with 24 bases between. The CDR3 spans 18 residues. CDR3 sequence (DNA): TGTGCCAGCAGTTCCCGAGTTGTAGGGACCACTACTACCTACGAGCAGTACTTC. Its translation: CASSSRVVGTTTTYEQYF.

V gene TRBV15 combines with J gene TRBJ2-2; a possible D gene is TRBD1 (6 bases). The germline V gene encodes CDR1 LNHNV and CDR2 YYDKDF (reference sequence). The CDR3 sequence is 17 residues long. Trimming took off 1 base at V and 1 base at J, with 13 bases between the two ends. The CDR3 DNA reads as TGTGCCACCAGCAGAGGAATTTGGGGACAGAACACCGGGGAGCTGTTTTTT. It encodes CATSRGIWGQNTGELFF.

In this sample, this clonotype turned up a few times. The gene calls are TRBV7-9 and TRBJ2-7, with 7 bases fitting TRBD2. The ends lost 0 bases at V and 5 bases at J; junction bases unmatched: 10. Germline values: CDR1 SEHNR, CDR2 FQNEAQ (reference sequence). The CDR3 sequence is 16 residues long. The CDR3 sequence: CASSLARVGGRDEQYF. The CDR3 region has the DNA TGTGCCAGCAGCTTAGCTAGGGTCGGGGGGAGGGACGAGCAGTACTTC.

This clonotype was counted between two and nine times. This chain links TRBV6-5 with TRBJ1-2; D might be TRBD1 (5 bases). Trimming stripped 4 bases from V and 1 base from J, with 7 bases between. The germline V gene encodes CDR1 MNHEY and CDR2 SVGAGI. There are 13 residues in the CDR3. In DNA, the CDR3 is TGTGCCAGCAGTTTGGACAATAACTATGGCTACACCTTC. Translation gives CASSLDNNYGYTF.

V gene TRBV5-1 combines with J gene TRBJ2-2; 7 positions agree with TRBD1. This CDR3 region has 16 residues. The germline V gene encodes CDR1 SGHRS and CDR2 YFSETQ. V shed 3 bases and J 0 bases; nucleotides not matched to a gene: 5. CDR3 region: CASSSGQFANTGELFF. CDR3 nucleotides: TGCGCCAGCAGCTCGGGACAGTTCGCGAACACCGGGGAGCTGTTTTTT.

This clonotype has more than one count but fewer than ten. This chain connects TRBV5-1 to TRBJ2-7, with TRBD1 matching 9 bases. CDR1 SGHRS and CDR2 YFSETQ come from the germline V gene. The trim removed 4 bases at V and 4 bases at J, leaving 12 bases unmatched. This CDR3 region has 16 residues. CDR3: CASSQTPGQGRYEQYF. CDR3 coding DNA: TGCGCCAGCAGCCAAACCCCGGGACAGGGACGGTACGAGCAGTACTTC.

This clonotype was observed many times. Here the CDR3 DNA reads TGTGCCAGCAGTTCTGGACAGATCAATCAGCCCCAGCATTTT. This gives the protein CASSSGQINQPQHF. The rearrangement uses TRBV12-3 or TRBV12-4 and TRBJ1-5; D perhaps matches TRBD1 (6 bases). This CDR3 spans 14 amino acids. The germline V and J ends were trimmed by 4 bases and 3 bases, with 10 bases remaining between them.

The chain uses TRBV12-3 or TRBV12-4 and TRBJ1-1; 7 nucleotides line up with TRBD1. The length of the CDR3 is 11 residues. The V and J ends lost 8 bases and 11 bases, in that order; junction bases with no gene match: 8. This CDR3 reads CASGQEFGAFF. The DNA of the CDR3 is TGTGCCAGCGGACAGGAGTTTGGGGCTTTCTTT.

This clonotype was observed many times. This chain connects TRBV6-1 to TRBJ2-7; 7 bases agree with TRBD1. Germline CDR1 MNHNS, CDR2 SASEGT. The CDR3 sequence is 15 residues long. With 7 bases clipped from V and 1 base from J, the junction kept 10 bases outside the gene matches. CDR3 loop: CASTRQGSRSYEQYF. The CDR3 nucleotides read TGTGCCAGCACCAGACAGGGCTCCCGATCCTACGAGCAGTACTTC.

This clonotype was detected a few times. V usage is TRBV19 and J usage is TRBJ2-2; TRBD2 aligns across 8 bases. The CDR3 extends over 15 amino acids. CDR1 is LNHDA and CDR2 is SQIVND in the germline V gene (reference sequence). V lost 5 bases to trimming and J lost 4 bases; unmatched junction nucleotides: 6. This chain's CDR3 is CASSPSGRVTGELFF. The CDR3 DNA reads as TGTGCCAGTAGTCCCTCCGGGAGGGTCACCGGGGAGCTGTTTTTT.

This clonotype was picked up many times. This chain links TRBV6-4 with TRBJ1-3; 7 positions match TRBD1. CDR3 length: 17 amino acids. J was trimmed by 1 base and V by 7 bases; bases with no gene match: 13. The germline V gene has CDR1 MRHNA and CDR2 SNTAGT. Here the CDR3 reads CASNTAGGGLSGNTIYF. CDR3 nucleotide sequence: TGTGCCAGCAATACGGCGGGAGGGGGCCTATCTGGAAACACCATATATTTT.

The chain carries TRBV27 and TRBJ2-6; D gene uncertain. The length of the CDR3 is 15 residues. Germline V gene sequence: CDR1 MNHEY, CDR2 SMNVEV (reference sequence). V gave up 6 bases and J gave up 0 bases, with 9 bases separating them. The CDR3 DNA sequence: TGTGCCAGCAGCCTCGTAAGCTCTGGGGCCAACGTCCTGACTTTC. Its protein is CASSLVSSGANVLTF.

The V gene is TRBV4-2, the J gene TRBJ2-2; TRBD2 agrees at 11 bases. Germline lookup yields CDR1 LGHNA and CDR2 YNFKEQ. V was pared by 0 bases and J by 0 bases, with 9 bases of the junction left unmatched. This CDR3 spans 20 amino acids. As DNA, the CDR3 is TGTGCCAGCAGCCAAGATCAGACTAGCGGGGCGGGGGCGAACACCGGGGAGCTGTTTTTT. It is translated as CASSQDQTSGAGANTGELFF.

There are a few counts of this clonotype. V gene TRBV3-1 combines with J gene TRBJ1-1; TRBD1 might be the D (6 bases). The CDR3 runs 14 residues. CDR1 LGHDT and CDR2 YNNKEL come from the germline V gene (reference sequence). Deletions cut 1 base from V and 8 bases from J, with 14 bases between. The chain's CDR3 is CASSQAAGAGEAFF. The CDR3 DNA is TGTGCCAGCAGCCAAGCGGCGGGGGCTGGAGAAGCTTTCTTT.

This clonotype was picked up many times. V is TRBV5-1 and J is TRBJ1-1, with 7 bases lining up with TRBD1. CDR1 SGHRS and CDR2 YFSETQ come from the germline V gene. The CDR3 contains 17 residues. V lost 2 bases and J lost 10; bases outside the gene matches: 20. The CDR3 region is CASSLLVPRGREWGAFF. For the CDR3, the DNA is TGCGCCAGCAGCTTACTGGTCCCTAGGGGGCGTGAATGGGGAGCTTTCTTT.

The chain employs TRBV15 and TRBJ1-2, with D uncertain. Trimming shortened V by 2 bases and J by 2 bases, and 18 bases separated the two germline ends. The CDR3 is made up of 17 amino acids. Germline V gives CDR1 LNHNV, CDR2 YYDKDF (reference sequence). This CDR3 is CATSRSPSMDGNYGYTF. The CDR3 region has the DNA TGTGCCACCAGCAGATCACCCTCGATGGACGGCAACTATGGCTACACCTTC. Full variable domain (outside the CDR3, taken from reference TRBV15 and TRBJ1-2): DAMVIQNPRYQVTQFGKPVTLSCSQTLNHNVMYWYQQKSSQAPKLLFHYYDKDFNNEADTPDNFQSRRPNTSFCFLDIRSPGLGDTAMYLCATSRSPSMDGNYGYTFGSGTRLTVV.

This clonotype was seen at least ten times. The V and J genes are TRBV6-1 and TRBJ2-7; D is possibly TRBD2 (6 bases). CDR1 is MNHNS and CDR2 is SASEGT in the germline V gene. The CDR3 has 17 residues. V lost 8 bases to trimming and J lost 0 bases, with 23 bases between them. The CDR3 DNA is TGTGCCAGCGTGAGCAGACGGGGAGGAGGAGACTCCTACGAGCAGTACTTC. Protein sequence: CASVSRRGGGDSYEQYF.

V usage is TRBV7-4 and J usage is TRBJ1-6; D unresolved. Between the trimmed V and J ends, which lost 5 bases and 5 bases, there was a span of 16 bases. This CDR3 comprises 16 residues. Germline-derived CDR1 and CDR2 are SGHVT and SQSDAQ. The CDR3 here is CASSPSWAGNNSPLHF. DNA of the CDR3: TGTGCCAGCAGCCCATCCTGGGCGGGTAATAATTCACCCCTCCACTTT.

This clonotype was observed a few times. One junction end does not reproduce the germline sequence, and a read error may be involved. CDR3: CVISDPGGSKYEQYF. CDR3 sequence (DNA): TGTGTCATCAGTGACCCCGGGGGGAGTAAGTACGAGCAGTACTTC. The chain is built from TRBV10-3 and TRBJ2-7, with 7 bases fitting TRBD2. Per the germline V gene, CDR1 is ENHRY and CDR2 is SYGVKD. This CDR3 has 15 residues.

This clonotype was counted many times. The chain combines TRBV4-1 with TRBJ2-5, with D maybe TRBD2 (5 bases). V shed 4 bases and J shed 2 bases, with 17 bases lying between them. The germline gives CDR1 MGHRA, CDR2 YSYEKL. The CDR3 has 16 amino acids. CDR3 DNA: TGCGCCAGCAGCCGCCCAGCGGAGTCCACTCAAGAGACCCAGTACTTC. Its translation: CASSRPAESTQETQYF.

This clonotype was seen ten or more times. The chain joins TRBV6-6 to TRBJ2-7, with a weak D call TRBD2 (6 bases). CDR3 size: 15 residues. Germline-derived CDR1 and CDR2 are MNHNY and SVGAGI (reference sequence). Trimming took 4 bases from V and 2 from J, leaving 15 bases between them. CDR3 in DNA: TGTGCCAGCAGTTCAGGGACTGAAAAGCCCTACGAGCAGTACTTC. Protein: CASSSGTEKPYEQYF.

Here the CDR3 reads CSVQAIQETQYF. CDR3 in DNA: TGCAGTGTGCAGGCCATCCAAGAGACCCAGTACTTC. The V gene is TRBV20-1, the J gene TRBJ2-5; the D is unclear. Germline assignment: CDR1 DFQATT and CDR2 SNEGSKA (reference sequence). The V and J ends lost 7 bases and 1 base respectively, with 10 bases between them. The length of the CDR3 is 12 residues.

This clonotype was detected many times. The V and J genes are TRBV30 and TRBJ1-2; no definite D call. This CDR3 is 14 amino acids long. Trimming pared 0 bases from V and 4 bases from J, leaving 12 bases between. The V gene's germline CDR1 is GTSNPN and CDR2 SVGIG (reference sequence). The CDR3 sequence: CAWSVLQRTYGYTF. The CDR3 region has the DNA TGTGCCTGGAGTGTTTTGCAGAGGACCTATGGCTACACCTTC.

This clonotype has ten or more counts. The V and J genes are TRBV6-1 and TRBJ2-2, with 7 bases aligning to TRBD1. The germline V gene has CDR1 MNHNS and CDR2 SASEGT. V shed 7 bases and J 3 bases; nucleotides not matched to a gene: 8. The CDR3 sequence is 15 residues long. This CDR3 reads CASTGRQGDTGELFF. The CDR3 DNA reads as TGTGCCAGCACCGGCAGACAGGGCGACACCGGGGAGCTGTTTTTT.

This clonotype was seen at least ten times. The rearrangement joins TRBV6-5 to TRBJ1-3; D is undetermined. This CDR3 spans 15 amino acids. Trimming removed 3 bases at V and 0 bases at J, with 9 bases between. The germline V gene encodes CDR1 MNHEY and CDR2 SVGAGI. The chain's CDR3 is CASSYGGPSGNTIYF. The CDR3 coding sequence is TGTGCCAGCAGTTATGGTGGACCCTCTGGAAACACCATATATTTT.